This T cell receptor beta chain was captured by sequencing in a study of T cell changes during pregnancy in multiple sclerosis. Using immunoSEQ multiplex PCR, the repertoire was profiled, and TCRdb retains in-frame clones only, with some absent. The table lists fewer than 50,000 clones, about 92% of them singletons. Germline-derived CDR1 and CDR2 are LNHDA and SQIVND (reference sequence). Between the trimmed V and J ends, which lost 3 bases and 2 bases, there was a span of 14 bases. CDR3 size: 16 residues. The material was CD8+ T cells from peripheral blood mononuclear cells, obtained in the third trimester of pregnancy. The chain couples TRBV19 to TRBJ1-5, with a tentative D call TRBD1 (6 bases). The receptor was derived from a female donor with multiple sclerosis, enrolled in a pregnancy study. CDR3 bases: TGTGCCAGTAGTATTGGCGGGGGCCACGGCAATCAGCCCCAGCATTTT. This translates into CASSIGGGHGNQPQHF.